These T cell receptor beta chains were read from a single sample in a study of CD8+CD57+ T cells in acquired aplastic anemia. TCRdb processed the reads anew with MiXCR; each CDR3 protein has one entry. Of about 120,000 distinct CDR3 sequences listed, 58% were seen once; the top ten hold under 35%. Source material: sorted CD4+, CD8+, or CD8+CD57+ T cells (not recorded which) from PBMCs. Every receptor here comes from a human donor with aplastic anemia. CDR3s include the opening cysteine and the closing phenylalanine or tryptophan. Fields, in order: CDR3 protein, V gene, CDR3 length.

CDR3 protein: CSARVYSYEQYF
V gene: TRBV20-1
CDR3 length: 12

CDR3 protein: CASSIGAGGPIYNEQFF
V gene: TRBV19
CDR3 length: 17

CDR3 protein: CASSLLGTSGAYEQYF
V gene: TRBV12-3/TRBV12-4
CDR3 length: 16

CDR3 protein: CASSDVDRVLRQYF
V gene: TRBV25-1
CDR3 length: 14

CDR3 protein: CASSLSVTQYF
V gene: TRBV7-9
CDR3 length: 11

CDR3 protein: CASSGPGFEQFF
V gene: TRBV25-1
CDR3 length: 12

CDR3 protein: CASSLNGVQGRTEAFF
V gene: TRBV7-2
CDR3 length: 16

CDR3 protein: CASSYRGADEKLFF
V gene: TRBV28
CDR3 length: 14

CDR3 protein: CASSLDGTGRSYEQYF
V gene: TRBV11-1
CDR3 length: 16

CDR3 protein: CASSPGTGPYEQYF
V gene: TRBV6-4
CDR3 length: 14

CDR3 protein: CAISETPGQATEQYF
V gene: TRBV10-3
CDR3 length: 15

CDR3 protein: CASSGGRLGDYGYTF
V gene: TRBV19
CDR3 length: 15

CDR3 protein: CASGRWVDEQYF
V gene: TRBV2
CDR3 length: 12

CDR3 protein: CASSPRGQSREQYF
V gene: TRBV6-1
CDR3 length: 14

CDR3 protein: CASSLLAGGLGEQFF
V gene: TRBV12-3/TRBV12-4
CDR3 length: 15

CDR3 protein: CSAYLSGTSGPLPSYEQYF
V gene: TRBV20-1
CDR3 length: 19

CDR3 protein: CSARPDRGLSGELFF
V gene: TRBV20-1
CDR3 length: 15

CDR3 protein: CASSQTQMLYGYTF
V gene: TRBV7-9
CDR3 length: 14

CDR3 protein: CATRGGLYEQYF
V gene: TRBV2
CDR3 length: 12

CDR3 protein: CASSTGQGDYEQYF
V gene: TRBV19
CDR3 length: 14

CDR3 protein: CATSVEGQGTDTQYF
V gene: TRBV24-1
CDR3 length: 15

CDR3 protein: CASSQAVNTEAFF
V gene: TRBV4-1
CDR3 length: 13

CDR3 protein: CASSLGGRETQYF
V gene: TRBV7-9
CDR3 length: 13

CDR3 protein: CASSGDRFYGYTF
V gene: TRBV7-6
CDR3 length: 13

CDR3 protein: CSANRQGTETQYF
V gene: TRBV20-1
CDR3 length: 13

CDR3 protein: CASSIAGTVSGNTIYF
V gene: TRBV19
CDR3 length: 16

CDR3 protein: CASKAGEGQPQHF
V gene: TRBV2
CDR3 length: 13

CDR3 protein: CASSSPQGGMNIEALF
V gene: TRBV13
CDR3 length: 16

CDR3 protein: CASSEDRLKNTEAFF
V gene: TRBV11-3
CDR3 length: 15

CDR3 protein: CATSRILRGKDPNEQFF
V gene: TRBV15
CDR3 length: 17

CDR3 protein: CASSLVGGGTETQYF
V gene: TRBV5-1
CDR3 length: 15

CDR3 protein: CASSFGTGSGETQYF
V gene: TRBV7-9
CDR3 length: 15

CDR3 protein: CATSRDQGAEQFF
V gene: TRBV15
CDR3 length: 13

CDR3 protein: CATGAGKSYNSPLHF
V gene: TRBV24-1
CDR3 length: 15

CDR3 protein: CASSPSWRNNEQFF
V gene: TRBV7-6
CDR3 length: 14

CDR3 protein: CASSLDPPGGTSYEQYF
V gene: TRBV5-1
CDR3 length: 17

CDR3 protein: CASSIGAARGYEQYF
V gene: TRBV19
CDR3 length: 15

CDR3 protein: CATRRGLYQETQYF
V gene: TRBV24-1
CDR3 length: 14

CDR3 protein: CATSESDYYGYTF
V gene: TRBV24-1
CDR3 length: 13

CDR3 protein: CASSFIWTLGPYQNTEAFF
V gene: TRBV11-2
CDR3 length: 19

CDR3 protein: CASIRDTGRNQPQHF
V gene: TRBV2
CDR3 length: 15

CDR3 protein: CASRAPGGYEQYF
V gene: TRBV2
CDR3 length: 13

CDR3 protein: CSVQWQAYQETQYF
V gene: TRBV29-1
CDR3 length: 14

CDR3 protein: CSARSREYEQYF
V gene: TRBV20-1
CDR3 length: 12